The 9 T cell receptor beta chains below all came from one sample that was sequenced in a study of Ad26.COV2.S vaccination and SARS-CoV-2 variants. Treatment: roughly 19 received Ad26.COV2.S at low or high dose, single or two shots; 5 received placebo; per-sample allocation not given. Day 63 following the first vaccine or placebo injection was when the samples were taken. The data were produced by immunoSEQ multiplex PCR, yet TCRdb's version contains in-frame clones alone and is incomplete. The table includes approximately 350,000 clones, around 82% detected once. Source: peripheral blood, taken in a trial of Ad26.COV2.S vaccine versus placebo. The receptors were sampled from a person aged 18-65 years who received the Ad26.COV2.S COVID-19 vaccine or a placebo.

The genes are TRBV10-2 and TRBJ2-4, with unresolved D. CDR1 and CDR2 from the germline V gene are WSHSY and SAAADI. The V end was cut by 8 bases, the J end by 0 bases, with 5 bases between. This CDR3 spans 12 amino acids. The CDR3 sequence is CASVGAKNIQYF. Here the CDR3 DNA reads TGCGCCAGCGTAGGAGCCAAAAACATTCAGTACTTC.

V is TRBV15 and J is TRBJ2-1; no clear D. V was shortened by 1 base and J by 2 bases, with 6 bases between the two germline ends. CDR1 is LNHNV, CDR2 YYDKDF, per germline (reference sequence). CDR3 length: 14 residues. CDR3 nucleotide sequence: TGTGCCACCAGCAGAGTCGCGCCCTACAATGAGCAGTTCTTC. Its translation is CATSRVAPYNEQFF.

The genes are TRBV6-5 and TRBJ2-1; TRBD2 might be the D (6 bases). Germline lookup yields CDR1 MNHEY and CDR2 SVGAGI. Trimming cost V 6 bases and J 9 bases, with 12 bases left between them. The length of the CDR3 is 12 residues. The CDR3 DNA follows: TGTGCCAGCAGACCTATGGGGGGTGAGCAGTTCTTC. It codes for CASRPMGGEQFF.

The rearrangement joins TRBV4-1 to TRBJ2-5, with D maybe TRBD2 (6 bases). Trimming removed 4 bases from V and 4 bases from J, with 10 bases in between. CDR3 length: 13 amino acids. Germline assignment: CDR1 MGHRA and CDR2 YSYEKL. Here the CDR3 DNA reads TGCGCCAGCAGCCCCCGGAGGGGAGAGACCCAGTACTTC. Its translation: CASSPRRGETQYF.

The CDR3, as DNA: TGTGCTAGTGGGCCCGGGACGGCACTTATGAACACTGAAGCTTTCTTT. Translation gives CASGPGTALMNTEAFF. The chain links TRBV12-5 to TRBJ1-1, with a possible D match to TRBD1 (5 bases). With 6 bases removed from V and 0 bases from J, the gap between germline ends came to 17 bases. CDR3 length: 16 residues. Germline V gives CDR1 LGHNT, CDR2 FRNRAP.

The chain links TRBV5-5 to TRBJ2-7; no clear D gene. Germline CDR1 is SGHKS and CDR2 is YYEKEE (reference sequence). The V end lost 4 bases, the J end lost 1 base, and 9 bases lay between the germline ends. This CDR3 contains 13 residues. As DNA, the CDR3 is TGTGCCAGCAGCATTGGTCCGTCCTACGAGCAGTACTTC. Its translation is CASSIGPSYEQYF.

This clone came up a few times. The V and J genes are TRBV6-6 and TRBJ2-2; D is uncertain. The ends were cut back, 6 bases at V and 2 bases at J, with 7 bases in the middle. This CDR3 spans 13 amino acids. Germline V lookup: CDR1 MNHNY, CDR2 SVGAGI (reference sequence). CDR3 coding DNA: TGTGCCAGCAGGACGGCAAACACCGGGGAGCTGTTTTTT. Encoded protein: CASRTANTGELFF.

CDR3 amino acids: CASSQAGRTGSSYEQYF. The CDR3 DNA is TGTGCCAGCAGCCAAGCAGGGCGGACGGGGAGTTCCTACGAGCAGTACTTC. This chain links TRBV4-2 with TRBJ2-7; D tentatively fits TRBD1 or TRBD2 (5 bases each). V shed 1 base and J shed 1 base, with 17 bases lying between them. The germline CDR1 and CDR2 sequences are LGHNA and YNFKEQ. There are 17 residues in the CDR3.

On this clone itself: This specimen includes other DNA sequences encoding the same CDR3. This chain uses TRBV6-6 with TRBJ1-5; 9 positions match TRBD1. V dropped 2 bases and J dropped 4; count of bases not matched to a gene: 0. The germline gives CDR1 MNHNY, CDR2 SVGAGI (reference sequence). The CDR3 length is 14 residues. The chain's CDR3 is CASSYGTGNQPQHF. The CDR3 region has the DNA TGTGCCAGCAGTTACGGGACAGGGAATCAGCCCCAGCATTTT.